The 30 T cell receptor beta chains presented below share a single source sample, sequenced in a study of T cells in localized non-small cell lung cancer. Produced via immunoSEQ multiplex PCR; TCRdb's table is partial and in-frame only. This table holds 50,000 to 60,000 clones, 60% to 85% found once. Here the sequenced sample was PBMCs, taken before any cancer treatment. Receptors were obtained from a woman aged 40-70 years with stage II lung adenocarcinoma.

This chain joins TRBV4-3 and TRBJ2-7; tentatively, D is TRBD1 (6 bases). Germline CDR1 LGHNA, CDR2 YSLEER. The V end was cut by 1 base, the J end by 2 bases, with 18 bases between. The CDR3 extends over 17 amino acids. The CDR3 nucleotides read TGCGCCAGCAGCCAAGCCGCGGACCCTAAGGGGGCCTACGAGCAGTACTTC. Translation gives CASSQAADPKGAYEQYF.

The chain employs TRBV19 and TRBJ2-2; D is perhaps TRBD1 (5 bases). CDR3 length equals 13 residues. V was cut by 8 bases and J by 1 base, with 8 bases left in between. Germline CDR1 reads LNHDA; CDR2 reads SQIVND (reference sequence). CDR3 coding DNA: TGTGCCAGTGGGGCAGGGAACACCGGGGAGCTGTTTTTT. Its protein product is CASGAGNTGELFF. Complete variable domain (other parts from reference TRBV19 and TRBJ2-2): DGGITQSPKYLFRKEGQNVTLSCEQNLNHDAMYWYRQDPGQGLRLIYYSQIVNDFQKGDIAEGYSVSREKKESFPLTVTSAQKNPTAFYLCASGAGNTGELFFGEGSRLTVL.

The CDR3 sequence: CASRDGSGPNSPLHF. The DNA for the CDR3 is TGTGCCAGCAGGGATGGTTCAGGACCGAATTCACCCCTCCACTTT. V and J are TRBV7-3 and TRBJ1-6; D unclear. V was shortened by 6 bases and J by 7 bases, with 16 bases between the two germline ends. Germline V CDR1 and CDR2: SGHTA, FQGTGA. The CDR3 consists of 15 residues.

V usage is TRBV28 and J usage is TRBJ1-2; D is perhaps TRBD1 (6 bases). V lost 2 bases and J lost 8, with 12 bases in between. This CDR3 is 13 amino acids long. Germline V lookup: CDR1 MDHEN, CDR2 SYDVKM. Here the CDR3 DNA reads TGTGCCAGCAGTTTACTAGAAGGACAGGGCTACACCTTC. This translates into CASSLLEGQGYTF.

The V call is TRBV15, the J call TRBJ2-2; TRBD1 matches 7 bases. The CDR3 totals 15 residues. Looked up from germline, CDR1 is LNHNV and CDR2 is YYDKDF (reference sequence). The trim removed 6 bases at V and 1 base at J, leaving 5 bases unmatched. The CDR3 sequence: CATRSGTVNTGELFF. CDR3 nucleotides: TGTGCCACCAGGTCCGGGACAGTGAACACCGGGGAGCTGTTTTTT.

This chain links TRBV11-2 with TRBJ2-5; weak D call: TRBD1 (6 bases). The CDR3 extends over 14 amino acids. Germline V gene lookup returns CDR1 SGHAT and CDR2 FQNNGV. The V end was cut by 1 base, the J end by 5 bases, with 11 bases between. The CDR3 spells CASSLATGLETQYF. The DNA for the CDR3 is TGTGCCAGCAGCTTAGCCACAGGGTTGGAGACCCAGTACTTC.

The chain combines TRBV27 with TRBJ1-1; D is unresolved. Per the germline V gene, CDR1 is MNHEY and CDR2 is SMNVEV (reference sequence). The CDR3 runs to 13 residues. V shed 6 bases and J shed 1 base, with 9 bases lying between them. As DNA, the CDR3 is TGTGCCAGCAGCTGGACGGAGAACACTGAAGCTTTCTTT. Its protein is CASSWTENTEAFF.

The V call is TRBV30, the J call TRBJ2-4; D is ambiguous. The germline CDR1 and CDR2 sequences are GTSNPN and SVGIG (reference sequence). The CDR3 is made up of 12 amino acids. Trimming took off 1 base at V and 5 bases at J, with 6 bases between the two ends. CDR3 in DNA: TGTGCCTGGAGTGATTGGGAAAACATTCAGTACTTC. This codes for CAWSDWENIQYF. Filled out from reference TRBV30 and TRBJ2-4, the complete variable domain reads SQTIHQWPATLVQPVGSPLSLECTVEGTSNPNLYWYRQAAGRGLQLLFYSVGIGQISSEVPQNLSASRPQDRQFILSSKKLLLSDSGFYLCAWSDWENIQYFGAGTRLSVL.

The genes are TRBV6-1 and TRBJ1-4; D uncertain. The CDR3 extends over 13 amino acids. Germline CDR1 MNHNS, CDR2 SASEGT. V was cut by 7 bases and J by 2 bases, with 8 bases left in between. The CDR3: CASTRLTNEKLFF. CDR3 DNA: TGTGCCAGCACCCGGCTCACTAATGAAAAACTGTTTTTT.

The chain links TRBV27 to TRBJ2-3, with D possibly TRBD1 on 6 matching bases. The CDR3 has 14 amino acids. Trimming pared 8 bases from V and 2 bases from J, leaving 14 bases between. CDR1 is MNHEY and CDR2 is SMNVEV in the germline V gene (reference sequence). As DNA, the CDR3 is TGTGCCAGCTCGGCAGGGGTTTTCACAGATACGCAGTATTTT. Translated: CASSAGVFTDTQYF.

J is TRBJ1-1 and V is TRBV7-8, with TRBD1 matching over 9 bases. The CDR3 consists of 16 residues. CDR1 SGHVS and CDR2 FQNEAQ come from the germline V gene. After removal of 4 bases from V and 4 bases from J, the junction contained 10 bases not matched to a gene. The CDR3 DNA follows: TGTGCCAGCAGCTCACAGGGGGCCGGAGGGGGCACTGAAGCTTTCTTT. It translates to CASSSQGAGGGTEAFF.

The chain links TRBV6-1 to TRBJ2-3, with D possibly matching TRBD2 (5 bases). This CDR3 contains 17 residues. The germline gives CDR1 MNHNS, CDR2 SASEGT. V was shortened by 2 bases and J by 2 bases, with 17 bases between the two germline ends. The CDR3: CASSERRQGSITDTQYF. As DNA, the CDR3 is TGTGCCAGCAGTGAACGTCGTCAAGGGAGCATCACAGATACGCAGTATTTT.

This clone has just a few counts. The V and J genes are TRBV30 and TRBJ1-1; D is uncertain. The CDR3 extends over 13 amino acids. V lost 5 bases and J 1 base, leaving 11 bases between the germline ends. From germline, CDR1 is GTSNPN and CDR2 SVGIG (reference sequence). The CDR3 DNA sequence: TGTGCCTGGGAAGAGACAACGAACACTGAAGCTTTCTTT. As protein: CAWEETTNTEAFF.

The CDR3 loop reads CASTKGGGINGYTF. The CDR3 DNA follows: TGTGCCAGCACCAAGGGAGGGGGCATCAATGGCTACACCTTC. The V gene is TRBV7-9, the J gene TRBJ1-2, with 7 nucleotides matching TRBD1. The CDR3 runs to 14 residues. Trimming cost V 7 bases and J 6 bases; bases outside gene matches: 11. Germline V gene data show CDR1 as SEHNR and CDR2 as FQNEAQ (reference sequence).

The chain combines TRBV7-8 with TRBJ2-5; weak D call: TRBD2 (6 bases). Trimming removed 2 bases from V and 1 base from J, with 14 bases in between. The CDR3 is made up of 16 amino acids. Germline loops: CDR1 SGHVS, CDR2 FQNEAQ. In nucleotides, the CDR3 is TGTGCCAGCAGCTTAATTGGCGGGGCATCCCAAGAGACCCAGTACTTC. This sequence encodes CASSLIGGASQETQYF.

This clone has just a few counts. As DNA, the CDR3 is TGCAGCGTTGAGGGGACAGGGTACAGCACAGATACGCAGTATTTT. It translates to CSVEGTGYSTDTQYF. This chain links TRBV29-1 with TRBJ2-3; 9 nucleotides agree with TRBD1. CDR3 size: 15 residues. Unmatched junction bases numbered 4, after V lost 3 bases and J lost 0 bases. The germline V gene encodes CDR1 SQVTM and CDR2 ANQGSEA.

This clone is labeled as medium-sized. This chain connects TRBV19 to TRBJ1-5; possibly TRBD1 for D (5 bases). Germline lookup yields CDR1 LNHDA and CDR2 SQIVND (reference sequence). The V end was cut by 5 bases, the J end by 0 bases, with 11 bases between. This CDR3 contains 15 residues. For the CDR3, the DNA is TGTGCCAGTAGTGGGATGGGGCATAGCAATCAGCCCCAGCATTTT. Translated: CASSGMGHSNQPQHF. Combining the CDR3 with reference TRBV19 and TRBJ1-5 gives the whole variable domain DGGITQSPKYLFRKEGQNVTLSCEQNLNHDAMYWYRQDPGQGLRLIYYSQIVNDFQKGDIAEGYSVSREKKESFPLTVTSAQKNPTAFYLCASSGMGHSNQPQHFGDGTRLSIL.

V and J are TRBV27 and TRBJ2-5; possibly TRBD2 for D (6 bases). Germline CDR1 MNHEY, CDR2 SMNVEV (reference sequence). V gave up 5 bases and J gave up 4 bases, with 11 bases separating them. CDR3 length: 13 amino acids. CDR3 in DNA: TGTGCCAGCAGTCCGGGACTCCGAGAGACCCAGTACTTC. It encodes CASSPGLRETQYF.

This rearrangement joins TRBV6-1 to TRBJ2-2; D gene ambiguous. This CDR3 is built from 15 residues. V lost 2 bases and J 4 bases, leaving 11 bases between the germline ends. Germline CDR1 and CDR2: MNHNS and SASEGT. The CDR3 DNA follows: TGTGCCAGCAGTGAATTGCTACAGTTCACCGGGGAGCTGTTTTTT. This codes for CASSELLQFTGELFF.

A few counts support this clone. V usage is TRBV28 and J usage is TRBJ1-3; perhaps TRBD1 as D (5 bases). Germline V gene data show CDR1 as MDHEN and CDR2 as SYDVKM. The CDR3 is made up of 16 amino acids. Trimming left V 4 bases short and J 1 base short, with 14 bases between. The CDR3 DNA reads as TGTGCCAGCAGTTCAACTCCCGGGGGGTCTGGAAACACCATATATTTT. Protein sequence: CASSSTPGGSGNTIYF.

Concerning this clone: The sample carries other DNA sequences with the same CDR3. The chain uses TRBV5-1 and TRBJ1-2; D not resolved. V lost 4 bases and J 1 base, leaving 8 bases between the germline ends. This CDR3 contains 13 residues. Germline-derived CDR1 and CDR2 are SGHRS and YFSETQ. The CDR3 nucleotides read TGCGCCAGCAGCCTCGACGGTAACTATGGCTACACCTTC. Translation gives CASSLDGNYGYTF.

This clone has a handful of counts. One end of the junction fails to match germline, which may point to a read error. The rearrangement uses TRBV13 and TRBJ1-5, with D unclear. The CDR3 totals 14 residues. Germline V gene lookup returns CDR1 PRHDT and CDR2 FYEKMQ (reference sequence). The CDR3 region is CASSLGGGHQPQHF. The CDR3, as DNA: TGTGCCAGCAGCCTAGGCGGCGGGCATCAGCCCCAGCATTTT.

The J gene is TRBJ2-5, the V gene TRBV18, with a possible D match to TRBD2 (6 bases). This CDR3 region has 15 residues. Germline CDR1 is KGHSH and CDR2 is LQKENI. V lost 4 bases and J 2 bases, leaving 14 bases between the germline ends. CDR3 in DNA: TGTGCCAGCTCACGGCTGAAGGAGGGTCAAGAGACCCAGTACTTC. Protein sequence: CASSRLKEGQETQYF.

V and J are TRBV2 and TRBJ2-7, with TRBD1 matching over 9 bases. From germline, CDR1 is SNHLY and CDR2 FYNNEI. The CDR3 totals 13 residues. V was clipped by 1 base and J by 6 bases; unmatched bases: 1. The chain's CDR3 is CASSEETGGEQYF. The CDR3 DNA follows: TGTGCCAGCAGTGAAGAGACAGGGGGCGAGCAGTACTTC.

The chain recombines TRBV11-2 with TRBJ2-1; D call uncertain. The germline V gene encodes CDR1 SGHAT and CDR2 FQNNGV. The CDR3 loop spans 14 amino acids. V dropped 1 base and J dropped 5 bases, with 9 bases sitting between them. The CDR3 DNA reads TGTGCCAGCAGCTTAGTTTCTGGGGACAATGAGCAGTTCTTC. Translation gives CASSLVSGDNEQFF.

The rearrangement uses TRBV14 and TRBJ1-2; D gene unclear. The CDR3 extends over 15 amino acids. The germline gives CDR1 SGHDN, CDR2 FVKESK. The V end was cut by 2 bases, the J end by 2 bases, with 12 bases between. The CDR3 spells CASSQLADTNYGYTF. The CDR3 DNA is TGTGCCAGCAGCCAATTGGCCGACACCAACTATGGCTACACCTTC.

This chain's CDR3 is CASSYSGGGEKLFF. The CDR3 bases are TGTGCCAGCAGTTATAGCGGGGGGGGTGAAAAACTGTTTTTT. V gene TRBV2 combines with J gene TRBJ1-4, with D possibly TRBD1 on 5 matching bases. This CDR3 is 14 amino acids long. V gave up 5 bases and J gave up 7 bases, with 14 bases separating them. CDR1 and CDR2 from the germline V gene are SNHLY and FYNNEI.

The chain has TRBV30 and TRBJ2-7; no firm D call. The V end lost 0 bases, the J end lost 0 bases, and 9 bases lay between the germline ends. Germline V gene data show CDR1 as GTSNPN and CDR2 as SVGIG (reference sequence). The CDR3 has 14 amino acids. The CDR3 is CAWSVDITSYEQYF. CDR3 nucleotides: TGTGCCTGGAGTGTAGACATTACCTCCTACGAGCAGTACTTC. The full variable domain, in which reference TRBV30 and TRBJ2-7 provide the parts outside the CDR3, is SQTIHQWPATLVQPVGSPLSLECTVEGTSNPNLYWYRQAAGRGLQLLFYSVGIGQISSEVPQNLSASRPQDRQFILSSKKLLLSDSGFYLCAWSVDITSYEQYFGPGTRLTVT.

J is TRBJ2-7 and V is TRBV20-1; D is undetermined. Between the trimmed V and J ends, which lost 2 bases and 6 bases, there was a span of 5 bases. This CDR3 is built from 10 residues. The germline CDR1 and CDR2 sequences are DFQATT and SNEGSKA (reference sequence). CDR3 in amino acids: CSARLTEQYF. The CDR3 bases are TGCAGTGCTAGACTAACCGAGCAGTACTTC.

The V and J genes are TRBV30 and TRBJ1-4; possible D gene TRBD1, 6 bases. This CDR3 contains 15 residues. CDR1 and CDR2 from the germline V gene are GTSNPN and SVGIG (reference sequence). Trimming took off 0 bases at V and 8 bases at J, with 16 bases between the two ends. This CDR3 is CAWSVGGSGAEKLFF. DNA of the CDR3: TGTGCCTGGAGTGTAGGAGGTTCAGGGGCGGAAAAACTGTTTTTT.